Below, 26 T cell receptor beta chains from the same sample are listed, as sequenced in a study of blood T cell repertoires in COVID-19. The data were produced by immunoSEQ multiplex PCR, yet TCRdb's version contains in-frame clones alone and is incomplete. This sample has about 310,000 clones; about 87% occur once, and the top ten carry approximately 9%. The material sequenced was PBMCs or T cells enriched from blood (not recorded which). Receptors originate from a woman aged 18-29 years who had recovered from COVID-19.

This rearrangement joins TRBV19 to TRBJ1-6; the D is unclear. From germline, CDR1 is LNHDA and CDR2 SQIVND (reference sequence). V dropped 5 bases and J dropped 11 bases, with 16 bases sitting between them. The CDR3 length is 14 residues. CDR3 in amino acids: CASSFQRGDPPLHF. In DNA, the CDR3 is TGTGCCAGTAGTTTTCAGCGGGGTGATCCACCCCTCCACTTT. Supplemented by reference TRBV19 and TRBJ1-6, the full variable domain reads DGGITQSPKYLFRKEGQNVTLSCEQNLNHDAMYWYRQDPGQGLRLIYYSQIVNDFQKGDIAEGYSVSREKKESFPLTVTSAQKNPTAFYLCASSFQRGDPPLHFGNGTRLTVT.

The chain couples TRBV3-1 (or the pseudogene TRBV3-2) to TRBJ1-2, with TRBD1 identical over 8 bases. The germline gives CDR1 LGHDT, CDR2 YNNKEL (reference sequence). CDR3 length equals 17 residues. Trimming cost V 4 bases and J 0 bases; bases outside gene matches: 10. In nucleotides, the CDR3 is TGTGCCAGCAGCCCGGATACGACAGGGGACCCTAACTATGGCTACACCTTC. It specifies CASSPDTTGDPNYGYTF.

V and J are TRBV5-1 and TRBJ1-6; TRBD1 agrees at 8 bases. From germline, CDR1 is SGHRS and CDR2 YFSETQ. V gave up 5 bases and J gave up 10 bases; unmatched junction bases: 5. The CDR3 totals 13 residues. The CDR3 loop is CASRTGVESPLHF. The CDR3, as DNA: TGCGCCAGCAGGACAGGGGTGGAGTCACCCCTCCACTTT.

The chain uses TRBV9 and TRBJ1-1; D call uncertain. Germline V CDR1 and CDR2: SGDLS, YYNGEE. This CDR3 comprises 13 residues. With 0 bases removed from V and 7 bases from J, the gap between germline ends came to 10 bases. Written as DNA, the CDR3 is TGTGCCAGCAGCGTAGAGCCAGGCTATGAAGCTTTCTTT. Translating gives CASSVEPGYEAFF.

The gene calls are TRBV7-3 and TRBJ2-1; TRBD2 matches at 8 bases. The trim removed 4 bases at V and 2 bases at J, leaving 7 bases unmatched. The CDR3 has 16 amino acids. Germline V CDR1 and CDR2: SGHTA, FQGTGA. As DNA, the CDR3 is TGTGCCAGCAGCTCCGGACTAGCAGGGACCTACAATGAGCAGTTCTTC. Its protein is CASSSGLAGTYNEQFF.

The rearrangement links TRBV6-2 or TRBV6-3 to TRBJ2-7; 12 nucleotides align to TRBD2. CDR3 size: 14 residues. The junction had 0 bases not matched to a gene; V was cut back by 4 bases and J by 2 bases. Germline V gives CDR1 MNHEY, CDR2 SVGEGT. Here the CDR3 DNA reads TGTGCCAGCAGTTGGACTAGCGGGACCTACGAGCAGTACTTC. This codes for CASSWTSGTYEQYF.

This clone was seen a single time. This chain links TRBV6-6 with TRBJ1-5, with 8 bases aligning to TRBD1. This CDR3 has 14 residues. Germline loops: CDR1 MNHNY, CDR2 SVGAGI (reference sequence). Trimming took 2 bases from V and 6 from J; bases not matched to a gene: 3. The CDR3 DNA reads as TGTGCCAGCAGTTACGGACAGGGTGGTCAGCCCCAGCATTTT. It encodes CASSYGQGGQPQHF.

This clone was seen just once. The J gene is TRBJ2-7, the V gene TRBV2; D unresolved. CDR3 size: 13 residues. Trimming left V 5 bases short and J 0 bases short, with 8 bases between. Germline-derived CDR1 and CDR2 are SNHLY and FYNNEI. The CDR3 here is CASSSTFSYEQYF. CDR3 bases: TGTGCCAGCAGTTCAACATTCTCCTACGAGCAGTACTTC.

This chain links TRBV3-1 (or the pseudogene TRBV3-2) with TRBJ2-3; 10 bases fit TRBD2. Germline CDR1 and CDR2: LGHDT and YNNKEL (reference sequence). The CDR3 covers 16 residues. V lost 4 bases and J lost 2; bases outside the gene matches: 6. The CDR3 sequence: CASSPGAGGITDTQYF. CDR3 sequence (DNA): TGTGCCAGCAGCCCGGGAGCGGGGGGGATCACAGATACGCAGTATTTT.

The DNA for the CDR3 is TGTGCCAGCAGCCCCCTTGGGGCACTCTCTGGAAACACCATATATTTT. Its translation: CASSPLGALSGNTIYF. The rearrangement joins TRBV5-6 to TRBJ1-3; TRBD1 is a possible D gene (5 bases). Germline CDR1 and CDR2: SGHDT and YYEEEE. Trimming shortened V by 4 bases and J by 0 bases, and 14 bases separated the two germline ends. The CDR3 extends over 16 amino acids. Using reference TRBV5-6 and TRBJ1-3 for the parts outside the CDR3, the full variable domain is DAGVTQSPTHLIKTRGQQVTLRCSPKSGHDTVSWYQQALGQGPQFIFQYYEEEERQRGNFPDRFSGHQFPNYSSELNVNALLLGDSALYLCASSPLGALSGNTIYFGEGSWLTVV.

This chain connects TRBV6-6 to TRBJ1-2, with 7 bases that match TRBD1. Germline V gene data show CDR1 as MNHNY and CDR2 as SVGAGI (reference sequence). V gave up 5 bases and J gave up 0 bases; unmatched junction bases: 12. The CDR3 loop spans 17 amino acids. DNA of the CDR3: TGTGCCAGCAGTCCTCCTCCGGGACAGAGAACTAACTATGGCTACACCTTC. This translates into CASSPPPGQRTNYGYTF.

The chain recombines TRBV7-2 with TRBJ2-3, with 11 bases aligning to TRBD2. Germline-derived CDR1 and CDR2 are SGHTA and FQGNSA. After removal of 3 bases from V and 3 bases from J, the junction contained 5 bases not matched to a gene. This CDR3 is built from 16 residues. The CDR3 nucleotides are TGTGCCAGCAGCTTCGTAGCGGGGGGGCCAACAGATACGCAGTATTTT. It specifies CASSFVAGGPTDTQYF. Together with reference TRBV7-2 and TRBJ2-3, the CDR3 gives the full variable domain: GAGVSQSPSNKVTEKGKDVELRCDPISGHTALYWYRQSLGQGLEFLIYFQGNSAPDKSGLPSDRFSAERTGGSVSTLTIQRTQQEDSAVYLCASSFVAGGPTDTQYFGPGTRLTVL.

This chain connects TRBV30 to TRBJ1-1, with D hard to call. The V and J ends lost 0 bases and 4 bases respectively, with 12 bases between them. Germline assignment: CDR1 GTSNPN and CDR2 SVGIG (reference sequence). This CDR3 spans 14 amino acids. CDR3 region: CAWSVRRVGTEAFF. DNA of the CDR3: TGTGCCTGGAGTGTACGGAGGGTCGGCACTGAAGCTTTCTTT.

This clone appeared a single time. This chain joins TRBV5-1 and TRBJ2-7; 13 bases line up with TRBD2. CDR3 length: 15 amino acids. V lost 5 bases, J lost 4 bases, and 6 bases stayed unmatched. Germline-derived CDR1 and CDR2 are SGHRS and YFSETQ. The CDR3: CASRDGTSGMYEQYF. The CDR3 nucleotides are TGCGCCAGCAGGGACGGGACTAGCGGGATGTACGAGCAGTACTTC.

This chain uses TRBV6-2 or TRBV6-3 with TRBJ1-2; 7 bases line up with TRBD1. The junction had 2 bases not matched to a gene; V was cut back by 5 bases and J by 2 bases. Germline loops: CDR1 MNHEY, CDR2 SVGEGT. The CDR3 covers 13 residues. The CDR3 here is CASSTRGNYGYTF. CDR3 coding DNA: TGTGCCAGCAGTACCAGGGGGAACTATGGCTACACCTTC.

This clone was observed a handful of times. The junction differs from germline at one of its ends, possibly a read error. The genes are TRBV6-1 and TRBJ2-1; 7 positions match TRBD1. The CDR3 loop spans 15 amino acids. CDR1 and CDR2 (germline): MNHNS, SASEGT. CDR3 in DNA: TGTGCCAGCAGCGAAGACAGGGTTTCCTACAATGAGCAGTTCTTC. Translation gives CASSEDRVSYNEQFF.

The chain uses TRBV4-1 and TRBJ2-1; 9 bases line up with TRBD2. There are 16 residues in the CDR3. V trimming: 7 bases; J trimming: 0 bases; junction bases outside the gene matches: 7. Per the germline V gene, CDR1 is MGHRA and CDR2 is YSYEKL. DNA for the CDR3: TGCGCCAGCAACCCACTAGCGGGTCCCTCCTACAATGAGCAGTTCTTC. Translation: CASNPLAGPSYNEQFF.

The V gene is TRBV28, the J gene TRBJ2-1; 8 nucleotides match TRBD2. The V gene end was trimmed by 3 bases and the J gene end by 11 bases; junction bases not matched to a gene: 18. Germline V gene sequence: CDR1 MDHEN, CDR2 SYDVKM. The CDR3 spans 17 residues. The CDR3 DNA follows: TGTGCCAGCAGTTTTCCCGTTCTCGGCGGGGGGCTAGGTCAGCAGTTCTTC. It translates to CASSFPVLGGGLGQQFF.

A few counts support this clone. The chain has TRBV11-2 and TRBJ2-3; 13 positions agree with TRBD2. The CDR3 length is 18 residues. The germline V gene has CDR1 SGHAT and CDR2 FQNNGV. The V and J ends lost 4 bases and 6 bases, in that order; junction bases with no gene match: 13. This CDR3 reads CASSSPQGLAGPGDTQYF. The CDR3 bases are TGTGCCAGCAGCTCCCCCCAGGGACTAGCGGGGCCGGGGGATACGCAGTATTTT. Using reference TRBV11-2 and TRBJ2-3 for the parts outside the CDR3, the full variable domain is EAGVAQSPRYKIIEKRQSVAFWCNPISGHATLYWYQQILGQGPKLLIQFQNNGVVDDSQLPKDRFSAERLKGVDSTLKIQPAKLEDSAVYLCASSSPQGLAGPGDTQYFGPGTRLTVL.

The chain has TRBV7-2 and TRBJ1-1; D gene ambiguous. V lost 1 base to trimming and J lost 5 bases, with 11 bases between them. The CDR3 has 14 residues. Germline values: CDR1 SGHTA, CDR2 FQGNSA. CDR3: CASSLVSAGTEAFF. As DNA, the CDR3 is TGTGCCAGCAGCTTAGTGTCTGCCGGGACTGAAGCTTTCTTT.

The chain employs TRBV9 and TRBJ1-2; D is possibly TRBD1 (5 bases). The V and J ends lost 6 bases and 6 bases respectively, with 15 bases between them. The length of the CDR3 is 13 residues. Germline loops: CDR1 SGDLS, CDR2 YYNGEE. As DNA, the CDR3 is TGTGCCAGCACCCGGGGGATCGGGAATGGCTACACCTTC. It specifies CASTRGIGNGYTF.

This chain connects TRBV2 to TRBJ1-3; D gene ambiguous. Trimming removed 8 bases from V and 2 bases from J, with 4 bases in between. The CDR3 runs to 11 residues. In germline, CDR1 is SNHLY, CDR2 FYNNEI. The CDR3 nucleotides are TGTGCCAGCTCTCCTGGAAACACCATATATTTT. Protein: CASSPGNTIYF.

CDR3 bases: TGTGCCAGCAGTGAAGCGGGGAATACAGGGCGGGCAGAGACCCAGTACTTC. It is translated as CASSEAGNTGRAETQYF. The chain employs TRBV2 and TRBJ2-5, with D possibly matching TRBD1 (6 bases). CDR1 and CDR2 (germline): SNHLY, FYNNEI. Trimming took off 0 bases at V and 4 bases at J, with 18 bases between the two ends. The CDR3 is 17 amino acids.

This clone was counted once. The chain is built from TRBV5-4 and TRBJ1-2; 7 bases agree with TRBD1. V lost 0 bases and J lost 8; bases outside the gene matches: 16. Germline CDR1 reads SGHNT; CDR2 reads YYREEE (reference sequence). CDR3 size: 17 residues. As DNA, the CDR3 is TGTGCCAGCAGCTTGGCGCAACGACAGGGAAGCGGAGTCGGCTACACCTTC. This codes for CASSLAQRQGSGVGYTF.

The chain links TRBV7-2 to TRBJ2-5, with 11 bases aligning to TRBD2. The CDR3 consists of 16 residues. Germline-derived CDR1 and CDR2 are SGHTA and FQGNSA. V lost 1 base, J lost 5 bases, and 6 bases stayed unmatched. The CDR3 loop is CASSLVSGGVGETQYF. CDR3 in DNA: TGTGCCAGCAGCTTAGTTAGCGGGGGGGTTGGGGAGACCCAGTACTTC. Filled out from reference TRBV7-2 and TRBJ2-5, the complete variable domain reads GAGVSQSPSNKVTEKGKDVELRCDPISGHTALYWYRQSLGQGLEFLIYFQGNSAPDKSGLPSDRFSAERTGGSVSTLTIQRTQQEDSAVYLCASSLVSGGVGETQYFGPGTRLLVL.

This rearrangement joins TRBV19 to TRBJ2-3; TRBD2 agrees at 7 bases. CDR3 length: 15 amino acids. V lost 4 bases, J lost 4 bases, and 8 bases stayed unmatched. Germline V gives CDR1 LNHDA, CDR2 SQIVND (reference sequence). CDR3 region: CASSTSGIRADTQYF. In DNA form, the CDR3 reads TGTGCCAGTAGTACAAGCGGGATACGAGCAGATACGCAGTATTTT.